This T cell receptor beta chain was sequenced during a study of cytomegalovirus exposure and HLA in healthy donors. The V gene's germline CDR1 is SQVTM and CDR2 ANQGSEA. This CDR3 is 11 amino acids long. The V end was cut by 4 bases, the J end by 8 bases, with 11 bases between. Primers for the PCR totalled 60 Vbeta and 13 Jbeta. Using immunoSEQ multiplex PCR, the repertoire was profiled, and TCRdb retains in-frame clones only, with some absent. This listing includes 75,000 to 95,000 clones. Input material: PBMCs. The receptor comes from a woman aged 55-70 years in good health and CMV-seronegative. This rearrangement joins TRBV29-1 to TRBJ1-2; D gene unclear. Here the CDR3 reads CSVARLEGYTF. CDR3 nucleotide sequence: TGCAGCGTTGCCAGGCTTGAGGGCTACACCTTC.